This TCR beta chain was recorded in a study of shared clonotypes between healthy human individuals. Across the whole study: Each donor contributed plates that comprised three CD4 naive, three CD4 memory, two CD8 naive and one CD8 memory. Study findings and constraints: Among several donors, roughly 5.4% of naive CD4 clonotypes were found in common. The study found lower generation probabilities in non-shared clonotypes than in those shared by all four donors. Rarefaction gave evidence that sorted-subset sequencing remained incomplete despite large depth.

CDR3 size: 16 residues. Germline assignment: CDR1 MNHNY and CDR2 SVGAGI (reference sequence). Trimming removed 0 bases from V and 6 bases from J; junction bases left unmatched: 6. This clone was detected only a few times. Its antigen is not identified. Sequencing was performed with immunoSEQ multiplex PCR; in TCRdb, only in-frame clones are kept and a portion is missing. The sample lists some 2.4 million clones, 80% to 95% occurring once. Sequenced material: naive CD4+ T cells from PBMCs. Subset here: CD45RA+ positively selected. The TCR was taken from a young man in good health. Some clones in this sample may be carry-over from other donors' samples. This chain connects TRBV6-6 to TRBJ2-4; 9 bases align to TRBD1. CDR3 sequence: CASSYSGQGMSNIQYF. In DNA, the CDR3 is TGTGCCAGCAGTTACTCTGGACAGGGGATGTCAAACATTCAGTACTTC.